The 15 T cell receptor beta chains listed next were all sequenced from one sample in a study of CD8 T cells in ankylosing spondylitis. TCRdb analysed the 5' RACE reads with MiXCR anew, one entry per CDR3 protein. The table shows a few hundred thousand distinct CDR3 sequences, with more than 20% occurring only once. The sample comprised blood, either unsorted or a sorted T cell fraction (not recorded which). These receptors came from a male donor with ankylosing spondylitis or in good health (not recorded which).

This sequence joins TRBV12-3 or TRBV12-4 and TRBJ2-3, with 10 bases matching TRBD2. The trim removed 6 bases at V and 3 bases at J, leaving 9 bases unmatched. This CDR3 is built from 16 residues. CDR3 nucleotide sequence: TGTGCCAGCAGCCCTCTACTTAGCGGGGGGACAGATACGCAGTATTTT. It yields the protein CASSPLLSGGTDTQYF.

This clonotype appeared many times. The chain employs TRBV20-1 and TRBJ1-3; D gene ambiguous. CDR3 size: 14 residues. Trimming took 2 bases from V and 4 from J, leaving 12 bases between them. Germline CDR1 DFQATT, CDR2 SNEGSKA (reference sequence). The CDR3 sequence is CSARRGGNGNTIYF. The DNA of the CDR3 is TGCAGTGCTAGACGGGGAGGCAACGGAAACACCATATATTTT.

This clonotype has at least ten counts. This chain links TRBV5-1 with TRBJ1-2, with a tentative D call TRBD1 (5 bases). Trimming shortened V by 4 bases and J by 5 bases, and 18 bases separated the two germline ends. Germline-derived CDR1 and CDR2 are SGHRS and YFSETQ. CDR3 length: 15 amino acids. The CDR3 bases are TGCGCCAGCAGCGTGCGTGGGGGTGGAGAGTATGGCTACACCTTC. Protein sequence: CASSVRGGGEYGYTF.

The rearrangement uses TRBV10-3 and TRBJ2-3; D remains unclear. The V end was cut by 3 bases, the J end by 4 bases, with 8 bases between. Germline lookup yields CDR1 ENHRY and CDR2 SYGVKD. This CDR3 spans 13 amino acids. CDR3 loop: CAISDAVSDTQYF. The CDR3 nucleotides read TGTGCCATCAGTGACGCGGTGTCAGATACGCAGTATTTT.

This chain joins TRBV12-3 or TRBV12-4 and TRBJ2-6; weak D call: TRBD1 (6 bases). This CDR3 has 15 residues. The germline V and J ends were trimmed by 3 bases and 3 bases, with 9 bases remaining between them. As DNA, the CDR3 is TGTGCCAGCAGTTTCCGACAGGTTGGGGCCAACGTCCTGACTTTC. It specifies CASSFRQVGANVLTF.

V is TRBV5-1 and J is TRBJ2-2; 9 bases agree with TRBD1. Germline V lookup: CDR1 SGHRS, CDR2 YFSETQ. This CDR3 has 16 residues. J was trimmed by 3 bases and V by 8 bases; bases with no gene match: 11. The CDR3 sequence is CARSTTGGVDTGELFF. The CDR3 DNA reads as TGCGCCAGGAGCACAACAGGGGGCGTGGACACCGGGGAGCTGTTTTTT. The full variable domain, in which reference TRBV5-1 and TRBJ2-2 provide the parts outside the CDR3, is KAGVTQTPRYLIKTRGQQVTLSCSPISGHRSVSWYQQTPGQGLQFLFEYFSETQRNKGNFPGRFSGRQFSNSRSEMNVSTLELGDSALYLCARSTTGGVDTGELFFGEGSRLTVL.

The table lists this clonotype with a few counts. One junction end does not reproduce the germline sequence, and a read error may be involved. The chain has TRBV7-7 and TRBJ2-1, with 10 bases lining up with TRBD1. The CDR3 has 15 residues. Germline assignment: CDR1 SSHAT and CDR2 FNYEAQ (reference sequence). The CDR3 region has the DNA TGTGCTAGCAGCCCCGGGACAGGGGTTGGCAATGAGCAGTTCTTC. This translates into CASSPGTGVGNEQFF.

This chain joins TRBV11-2 and TRBJ2-7; the D gene could be TRBD1 or TRBD2 (5 bases each). V was cut by 6 bases and J by 5 bases, with 17 bases left in between. The CDR3 runs to 14 residues. Germline V gives CDR1 SGHAT, CDR2 FQNNGV. The CDR3 loop reads CASRQPGRPHEQYF. The DNA of the CDR3 is TGTGCCAGCAGACAACCGGGACGGCCACACGAGCAGTACTTC.

This clonotype has a count of ten or more. The chain joins TRBV5-4 to TRBJ2-1; 7 bases map to TRBD1. Per germline, CDR1 SGHNT and CDR2 YYREEE (reference sequence). This CDR3 is 15 amino acids long. The V segment lost 4 bases and the J segment 2 bases; nucleotides outside the gene matches: 6. The CDR3 sequence: CASSPTTGPYNEQFF. Written as DNA, the CDR3 is TGTGCCAGCAGCCCTACGACAGGGCCCTACAATGAGCAGTTCTTC.

This clonotype was seen ten or more times. The chain couples TRBV20-1 to TRBJ1-5; tentative D call: TRBD1 (6 bases). CDR3 length equals 14 residues. Germline CDR1 reads DFQATT; CDR2 reads SNEGSKA (reference sequence). V was clipped by 6 bases and J by 1 base, with 13 bases between them. This CDR3 reads CSASDSGSNQPQHF. DNA of the CDR3: TGCAGTGCCTCGGACAGCGGGAGCAATCAGCCCCAGCATTTT.

This sequence joins TRBV20-1 and TRBJ2-5; D remains ambiguous. Germline CDR1 DFQATT, CDR2 SNEGSKA (reference sequence). This CDR3 spans 14 amino acids. V lost 0 bases and J lost 5, with 13 bases in between. CDR3 residues: CSARDPRRSETQYF. In nucleotides, the CDR3 is TGCAGTGCTAGAGATCCCCGCAGGTCGGAGACCCAGTACTTC.

This clonotype came up a few times. In DNA form, the CDR3 reads TGTGCCAGCAGGGGACAGGGGGCTTGGGACACTGAAGCTTTCTTT. This sequence encodes CASRGQGAWDTEAFF. This chain joins TRBV6-1 and TRBJ1-1, with 12 bases that match TRBD1. CDR3 length equals 15 residues. CDR1 is MNHNS and CDR2 is SASEGT in the germline V gene. The junction had 5 bases not matched to a gene; V was cut back by 6 bases and J by 3 bases.

This clonotype showed up many times. The chain carries TRBV12-3 or TRBV12-4 and TRBJ1-2, with no clear D. This CDR3 is 11 amino acids long. V lost 6 bases and J lost 0, with 2 bases in between. The CDR3 bases are TGTGCCAGCAGATCTAACTATGGCTACACCTTC. Amino acid sequence: CASRSNYGYTF.

This clonotype was detected ten times or more. J is TRBJ2-1 and V is TRBV11-2; D uncertain. The CDR3 is 16 amino acids. Germline lookup yields CDR1 SGHAT and CDR2 FQNNGV. The V gene lost 3 bases and the J gene lost 6 bases, with 18 bases spanning the gap. The CDR3 coding sequence is TGTGCCAGCAGCTTGCTCCCCGGCGATTGGGGCAATGAGCAGTTCTTC. This sequence encodes CASSLLPGDWGNEQFF.

In its sample, this clonotype was seen a few times. This chain uses TRBV29-1 with TRBJ2-4, with D perhaps given as TRBD1 or TRBD2 (5 bases each). Trimming left V 4 bases short and J 9 bases short, with 25 bases between. The germline gives CDR1 SQVTM, CDR2 ANQGSEA. This CDR3 is built from 16 residues. The CDR3 DNA reads TGCAGCGTTGGAGAAATGGGTCTTTCACAGGCGGGCATTCAGTACTTC. This sequence encodes CSVGEMGLSQAGIQYF.